A single T cell receptor beta chain is shown here with its context. It has no known antigen specificity. Per-nucleotide qualities are absent, and no much larger clonotype sits a single base away. The data were obtained in a study of OX40 agonist ivuxolimab in advanced cancers. General notes on the study: Ivuxolimab was a fully human IgG2 agonistic monoclonal antibody targeting the costimulatory receptor OX40 (CD134). The monotherapy dose-escalation portion (N of about 57 patients) of the phase I ivuxolimab trial is reported in the paper. Intravenous ivuxolimab was administered to patients every 2 weeks at six dose levels: 0.01, 0.1, 0.3, 1.5, 3 and 10 mg/kg. Patients were allowed to have had prior anti-PD-1, anti-PD-L1 or anti-CTLA-4 therapy, and 40% to 45% of the dose-escalation patients had previously received checkpoint inhibitors. Partial responses were achieved by three dose-escalation patients, of whom one had hepatocellular carcinoma and two had cutaneous melanoma. Among the 52 dose-escalation patients, around 20 had hepatocellular carcinoma, 15 or so melanoma, 9 renal cell carcinoma and 9 head and neck cancer. In the dose-escalation cohort, 70% to 85% of patients were male, and the mean age was approximately 60 years, with a range of 23 to 79. Peripheral TCRbeta sequencing aimed to test whether ivuxolimab altered TCR sequence diversity and caused clonal T-cell expansion. Here is what the overall study found, with its caveats: The antigen specificity of the clonally expanded peripheral T cells was not determined. On average, CD8+ T cells showed more expanded clones than CD4+ T cells after ivuxolimab. Low levels of normalized T-cell clonal expansion were also shown by some nonresponding patients. In the 0.1-3.0 mg/kg groups, partial responders were among the patients with the lowest normalized peripheral clonal expansion, particularly in CD8+ T cells. At doses from 0.1 to 3.0 mg/kg, clonal expansion was seen in both CD4+ and CD8+ blood T cells between baseline and week 6.

From the cysteine through the phenylalanine, the CDR3 covers 15 amino acids. Only the CDR3 DNA is retained, 45 bases long and in frame from the first base. V has 10 bases trimmed and J has 5 bases trimmed; junction bases matching no gene number 15. The germline V gene specifies MNHEY as CDR1 and SVGAGI as CDR2. Patients with autoimmune disease history or receiving systemic immunosuppression were excluded from the trial. Peripheral blood for TCR sequencing was collected from all dose cohorts at baseline, on cycle 4 day 1, and on cycle 7 day 1. The samples were drawn from a first-in-human, open-label, multicenter phase I dose-escalation trial of ivuxolimab. Adults with locally advanced or metastatic head and neck squamous cell, hepatocellular, melanoma or renal cell carcinoma were enrolled in the trial. Before TCR sequencing, CD4+ and CD8+ T cells were separately sorted from peripheral blood. For sequencing of the TCRbeta CDR3 region, genomic DNA was extracted from the sorted cells. The immunoSEQ Assay was used to sequence the TCRbeta CDR3 regions. TCRdb holds this immuneACCESS table with in-frame rearrangements only. Some clones are missing; in checked studies, unresolved V genes explain under half, and the rest has no known cause. For this sample the table gives approximately 89,000 clones, of which just over 90% were detected only once. The ten largest clones capture 0.6% to 0.75% of the sample.

The chain uses TRBV6-5 and TRBJ2-3; 7 bases in the junction line up with TRBD1. The specimen was CD4+ or CD8+ T cells sorted from blood, collected in a trial of the OX40 agonist ivuxolimab. The origin of this receptor is an adult with an advanced solid tumor such as melanoma, head and neck, liver or kidney cancer. The sequenced DNA: TGTGCCATCAGACAGGGATCGGTTTTCAGAGATACGCAGTATTTT. Its coded protein is CAIRQGSVFRDTQYF.